This TCR beta chain was found in a study of human T cells and chemical hapten exposure. The overall study: Researchers reported sensitizing an approximately 2 cm by approximately 2 cm upper inner arm skin site with 2% DPC. Weekly scalp doses of diphenylcyclopropenone were given to patients during the approximately 25-week study.

As to time point: patch test 1, 2 weeks after DPC sensitization. Treatment: therapeutic diphenylcyclopropenone sensitization with weekly scalp DPC. Total RNA came from unfractionated whole blood. This clonotype was detected many times. Antigen specificity is unknown. Regarding the study as a whole: As patch test score rose, PT1 expanded TCR counts tended to rise as well.

The CDR3 loop spans 16 amino acids. The germline gives CDR1 MNHEY, CDR2 SVGAGI. V lost 4 bases and J lost 0; bases outside the gene matches: 5. It was the library that attached unique molecular identifiers to individual cDNA molecules. TCRdb reprocessed the RACE reads with MiXCR, giving one entry per CDR3 protein. The sample lists roughly 34,000 distinct CDR3 sequences; roughly 6.4% were seen once. This specimen consisted of whole blood, obtained in connection with sensitization to the hapten diphenylcyclopropenone (DPC). This rearrangement joins TRBV6-5 to TRBJ1-5; 8 bases align to TRBD1. The TCR originated in a woman aged 25 to 45 with alopecia areata. Some clones in this sample may be carry-over from other donors' samples. The CDR3 sequence is CASSSVQGDSNQPQHF. Written as DNA, the CDR3 is TGTGCCAGCAGTTCCGTACAGGGGGATAGCAATCAGCCCCAGCATTTT.